This T cell receptor beta chain emerged from a study of blood T cell repertoires in COVID-19. Study summary: Sites in the United States, Italy and Spain provided acute and convalescent COVID-19 samples. The cDNA or gDNA used as material had been derived from T cells, B-cell-depleted T cells, or PBMCs.

Clones were read by immunoSEQ multiplex PCR, and TCRdb kept only the in-frame ones, dropping some. The repertoire holds 130,000 to 150,000 clones, with around 80% as singletons. Germline trimming cut 3 bases from V and 4 bases from J; bases unmatched to any gene: 0. Germline CDR1 SGHDN, CDR2 FVKESK. CDR3 length equals 14 residues. This TCR was recovered from a man between 60 and 75 years old with active or convalescent COVID-19. Sequencing was performed on peripheral blood. The chain links TRBV14 to TRBJ2-1; 10 nucleotides agree with TRBD2. CDR3 amino acids: CASSQGLAYNEQFF. Written as DNA, the CDR3 is TGTGCCAGCAGCCAGGGACTAGCGTACAATGAGCAGTTCTTC.